The clone carrying this T cell receptor beta chain was detected only a few times. The CDR3 end shows no conserved phenylalanine or tryptophan, and so a read error is likely. V was cut by 5 bases and J by 5 bases, with 6 bases left in between. The CDR3 has 11 residues. TCRdb re-called the 5' RACE reads with MiXCR, one entry per CDR3 protein. The table has about 40,000 distinct CDR3 sequences, approximately 17% seen once; the top ten hold roughly 2.8%. Sequencing was done on a sample of naive CD4+ T cells sorted from a lymph node. Sample subset: naive CD4+ T cells, CD4+CD45RA+CD25-. This receptor was identified in a female donor with breast cancer. This rearrangement joins TRBV12-3 or TRBV12-4 to TRBJ2-5; D not certain. This CDR3 reads CASSIRETQYS. DNA for the CDR3: TGTGCCAGCAGTATACGGGAGACCCAGTACTCC.